Below, 8 T cell receptor beta chains from the same sample are listed, as sequenced in a study of metastatic and nonmetastatic thyroid tumors. TCRdb re-clonotyped the PCR reads via MiXCR. The sample holds 75,000 to 100,000 clones; 10% to 15% are singletons and the top ten take 11%. Every patient was untreated before thyroid surgery. The specimen sequenced was blood. Every receptor here comes from a female donor with papillary thyroid cancer or a benign thyroid nodule (not recorded which). Some clones in this sample may be carry-over from other donors' samples.

There are many counts of this clone. The V and J genes are TRBV24-1 and TRBJ2-1, with D possibly being TRBD1 or TRBD2 (7 bases each). CDR1 and CDR2 from the germline V gene are KGHDR and SFDVKD. This CDR3 comprises 16 residues. V lost 4 bases and J 9 bases, leaving 21 bases between the germline ends. This chain's CDR3 is CATSESAVRGGSEQFF. CDR3 coding DNA: TGTGCCACCAGTGAATCGGCGGTCAGGGGGGGGAGTGAGCAGTTCTTC.

This clone appeared many times. The chain links TRBV28 to TRBJ2-5; 10 nucleotides match TRBD1. Trimming at V came to 6 bases and at J to 7 bases, leaving 11 bases not matched to a gene. CDR1 is MDHEN, CDR2 SYDVKM, per germline. The CDR3 is 15 amino acids. The CDR3 DNA reads TGTGCCAGCAGACATCCGGACAGGGGGAAAGGGACCCAGTACTTC. Translation: CASRHPDRGKGTQYF.

This clone was observed at least ten times. The chain uses TRBV6-1 and TRBJ2-5; perhaps D is TRBD1 or TRBD2 (5 bases each). The CDR3 is 17 amino acids. Looked up from germline, CDR1 is MNHNS and CDR2 is SASEGT. V lost 7 bases to trimming and J lost 2 bases, with 23 bases between them. CDR3 protein: CASINLWGSGSQETQYF. As DNA, the CDR3 is TGTGCCAGCATTAACCTGTGGGGGAGCGGATCACAAGAGACCCAGTACTTC.

This clone appeared many times. The rearrangement links TRBV6-6 to TRBJ2-3; D perhaps matches TRBD2 (7 bases). The germline V gene has CDR1 MNHNY and CDR2 SVGAGI (reference sequence). This CDR3 is built from 15 residues. V was cut by 2 bases and J by 0 bases, with 9 bases left in between. This CDR3 reads CASSYRGASTDTQYF. The CDR3 nucleotides are TGTGCCAGCAGTTACCGGGGGGCGAGCACAGATACGCAGTATTTT.

This clone showed up just a few times. The chain joins TRBV28 to TRBJ1-1; D is unclear. This CDR3 comprises 14 residues. The germline V and J ends were trimmed by 6 bases and 0 bases, with 11 bases remaining between them. From germline, CDR1 is MDHEN and CDR2 SYDVKM. The CDR3 DNA sequence: TGTGCCAGCAGCCCAGCCCTGCTGAACACTGAAGCTTTCTTT. Amino acid sequence: CASSPALLNTEAFF.

In regard to this clone: This may stem from a read error, because a much larger clone lies one nucleotide away. In DNA, the CDR3 is TGTGCCAGCAGCTTAGACTTTGGGGAGACCAAGTACTTC. Its translation is CASSLDFGETKYF. J is TRBJ2-5 and V is TRBV7-6; D perhaps matches TRBD2 (5 bases). This CDR3 region has 13 residues. CDR1 and CDR2 (germline): SGHVS, FNYEAQ.

This clone was recorded at least ten times. The rearrangement links TRBV28 to TRBJ1-2; 10 bases map to TRBD1. The CDR3 sequence is 16 residues long. CDR1 and CDR2 from the germline V gene are MDHEN and SYDVKM. J gave up 4 bases and V 6 bases, and 11 bases lay outside the gene matches. CDR3 residues: CASRIPGQGTAYGYTF. The DNA of the CDR3 is TGTGCCAGCAGGATTCCGGGACAGGGGACGGCCTATGGCTACACCTTC.

This clone was seen many times. The genes are TRBV28 and TRBJ1-5, with no clear D. The CDR3 is 14 amino acids. The V gene lost 8 bases and the J gene lost 4 bases, with 15 bases spanning the gap. Germline loops: CDR1 MDHEN, CDR2 SYDVKM. DNA of the CDR3: TGTGCCAGCGCAACCTGGAAAGAGAATCAGCCCCAGCATTTT. This encodes CASATWKENQPQHF.